These 3 T cell receptor beta chains were all obtained from the same sample, sequenced in a study of Ad26.COV2.S vaccination and SARS-CoV-2 variants. Sequenced by immunoSEQ multiplex PCR; TCRdb stores in-frame clones only, minus some. The data show approximately 410,000 clones, around 92% seen once. Treatment meaning: some 20 received Ad26.COV2.S at low or high dose, single or two shots; 5 received placebo; per-sample allocation not given. The study sampled participants on day 63 after the first vaccine or placebo injection. The material sequenced was peripheral blood, taken in a trial of Ad26.COV2.S vaccine versus placebo. These receptors were collected from a person between 18 and 65 years old who received the Ad26.COV2.S COVID-19 vaccine or a placebo.

V usage is TRBV30 and J usage is TRBJ1-5; D gene unclear. V lost 2 bases and J lost 2, with 13 bases in between. In germline, CDR1 is GTSNPN, CDR2 SVGIG (reference sequence). The CDR3 spans 15 residues. CDR3 in amino acids: CAWSPHRAGNQPQHF. The CDR3 nucleotides read TGTGCCTGGAGTCCCCACCGGGCCGGCAATCAGCCCCAGCATTTT. Filled out from reference TRBV30 and TRBJ1-5, the complete variable domain reads SQTIHQWPATLVQPVGSPLSLECTVEGTSNPNLYWYRQAAGRGLQLLFYSVGIGQISSEVPQNLSASRPQDRQFILSSKKLLLSDSGFYLCAWSPHRAGNQPQHFGDGTRLSIL.

This chain joins TRBV2 and TRBJ1-1; D is possibly TRBD1 (5 bases). Trimming took off 7 bases at V and 1 base at J, with 10 bases between the two ends. In germline, CDR1 is SNHLY, CDR2 FYNNEI. This CDR3 is built from 13 residues. DNA of the CDR3: TGTGCCAGCACGTACGGGACGAACACTGAAGCTTTCTTT. It specifies CASTYGTNTEAFF.

The chain has TRBV4-3 and TRBJ1-6; D is possibly TRBD1 (6 bases). CDR1 and CDR2 from the germline V gene are LGHNA and YSLEER. V lost 3 bases and J 7 bases, leaving 7 bases between the germline ends. The CDR3 covers 13 residues. CDR3 region: CASSHGQNSPLHF. The CDR3 DNA follows: TGCGCCAGCAGCCACGGACAGAATTCACCCCTCCACTTT.